This passage covers 18 T cell receptor beta chains from one sample sequenced in a study of circulating CD8 cells and anti-PD-1 response in melanoma. Each library started from roughly 15 ng of total RNA using the QIAseq Immune Repertoire TCR panel. TCRdb passed the reads through MiXCR, listing each CDR3 protein once. Of fewer than 1,500 distinct CDR3 sequences listed, 6% to 8% are singletons. Sorting of live CD3+CD8+TCRalphabeta+ cells by PD-1 and/or TIGIT gave four subsets. Here the sequenced sample was CD8+ T cells from PBMCs, taken at baseline or after one month of anti-PD-1 therapy (not recorded which). The receptors originated from a human donor with melanoma.

In its sample, this clonotype ranks as medium-sized. The genes are TRBV19 and TRBJ2-1; D tentatively reads TRBD1 or TRBD2 (5 bases each). This CDR3 contains 15 residues. Germline V gene sequence: CDR1 LNHDA, CDR2 SQIVND (reference sequence). V was shortened by 8 bases and J by 0 bases, with 14 bases between the two germline ends. CDR3 residues: CASSKGRSSYNEQFF. In DNA form, the CDR3 reads TGTGCCAGTTCAAAGGGACGGAGCTCCTACAATGAGCAGTTCTTC. Looking up the rest from reference TRBV19 and TRBJ2-1 gives the full variable domain: DGGITQSPKYLFRKEGQNVTLSCEQNLNHDAMYWYRQDPGQGLRLIYYSQIVNDFQKGDIAEGYSVSREKKESFPLTVTSAQKNPTAFYLCASSKGRSSYNEQFFGPGTRLTVL.

By share, this clonotype ranks as large (0.1 to 1%). For the CDR3, the DNA is TGTGCCAGTAGTATTGTGGGGTCCGATGAGCAGTTCTTC. Translating it yields CASSIVGSDEQFF. The chain employs TRBV19 and TRBJ2-1; D call uncertain. Trimming took off 3 bases at V and 8 bases at J, with 11 bases between the two ends. CDR3 size: 13 residues. Germline V gene data show CDR1 as LNHDA and CDR2 as SQIVND (reference sequence).

In this sample, this clonotype is medium-sized. The chain joins TRBV4-1 to TRBJ1-1; no firm D call. The germline CDR1 and CDR2 sequences are MGHRA and YSYEKL. The CDR3 length is 14 residues. The V gene lost 0 bases and the J gene lost 0 bases, with 5 bases spanning the gap. CDR3 nucleotides: TGCGCCAGCAGCCAAGAAAGGATGAACACTGAAGCTTTCTTT. It is translated as CASSQERMNTEAFF.

By share of the sample, this clonotype is medium-sized. This chain joins TRBV5-1 and TRBJ2-1; D may be TRBD2 (5 bases). Trimming removed 0 bases from V and 7 bases from J, with 5 bases in between. The CDR3 spans 12 residues. Germline CDR1 reads SGHRS; CDR2 reads YFSETQ. Here the CDR3 reads CASSLAGNEQFF. CDR3 nucleotides: TGCGCCAGCAGCTTGGCGGGGAATGAGCAGTTCTTC.

This clonotype rates as medium-sized (0.01 to 0.1%). The V call is TRBV19, the J call TRBJ2-1; TRBD2 agrees at 12 bases. CDR3 length equals 15 residues. V lost 6 bases, J lost 3 bases, and 3 bases stayed unmatched. The germline V gene encodes CDR1 LNHDA and CDR2 SQIVND (reference sequence). The CDR3, as DNA: TGTGCCAGTAGGACGACTAGCGGGGGCTACAATGAGCAGTTCTTC. It encodes CASRTTSGGYNEQFF.

By its share, this clonotype is medium-sized. The V and J genes are TRBV2 and TRBJ2-2, with TRBD1 matching 7 bases. This CDR3 is built from 15 residues. From germline, CDR1 is SNHLY and CDR2 FYNNEI. The ends lost 6 bases at V and 4 bases at J; junction bases unmatched: 8. The CDR3 is CASSGTGVGTGELFF. The DNA of the CDR3 is TGTGCCAGCAGCGGTACAGGGGTTGGCACCGGGGAGCTGTTTTTT. The full variable domain, completed using reference TRBV2 and TRBJ2-2, is EPEVTQTPSHQVTQMGQEVILRCVPISNHLYFYWYRQILGQKVEFLVSFYNNEISEKSEIFDDQFSVERPDGSNFTLKIRSTKLEDSAMYFCASSGTGVGTGELFFGEGSRLTVL.

In this sample, this clonotype is medium-sized (0.01 to 0.1%). The gene calls are TRBV5-6 and TRBJ2-7; 12 bases fit TRBD2. The V gene end was trimmed by 3 bases and the J gene end by 2 bases; junction bases not matched to a gene: 15. This CDR3 contains 19 residues. CDR1 and CDR2 (germline): SGHDT, YYEEEE. The CDR3 is CASSSASGGGGPYTYEQYF. CDR3 coding DNA: TGTGCCAGCAGCTCCGCTAGCGGGGGGGGCGGCCCCTATACCTACGAGCAGTACTTC.

This clonotype is categorized as large. J is TRBJ2-3 and V is TRBV19; the D is unclear. V gave up 3 bases and J gave up 4 bases, with 11 bases separating them. This CDR3 has 14 residues. CDR1 is LNHDA and CDR2 is SQIVND in the germline V gene (reference sequence). CDR3 nucleotide sequence: TGTGCCAGTAGTATTGAGCTCGGGCCAGATACGCAGTATTTT. This codes for CASSIELGPDTQYF.

By share, this clonotype counts as medium-sized (0.01 to 0.1%). The rearrangement links TRBV14 to TRBJ2-3; weak D call: TRBD2 (6 bases). Trimming removed 4 bases from V and 2 bases from J, with 10 bases in between. Per the germline V gene, CDR1 is SGHDN and CDR2 is FVKESK. This CDR3 spans 14 amino acids. DNA of the CDR3: TGTGCCAGCAGCCTGCGGGACCCCACAGATACGCAGTATTTT. This sequence encodes CASSLRDPTDTQYF.

This clonotype was detected only a few times. This could be a read error, since a much larger clone is one nucleotide away. J is TRBJ1-1 and V is TRBV4-3, with a possible D match to TRBD1 (5 bases). This CDR3 region has 14 residues. V lost 3 bases and J lost 6, with 14 bases in between. Germline lookup yields CDR1 LGHNA and CDR2 YSLEER. The CDR3 region has the DNA TGCGCCAGCAGCCACGGCCCGGGGGACGCTGAAGCTTTCTTT. Protein: CASSHGPGDAEAFF.

By frequency in the sample, this clonotype is large. The CDR3 protein is CASSARDPDTQYF. The CDR3 region has the DNA TGTGCCAGCAGTGCCAGGGATCCAGATACGCAGTATTTT. The chain links TRBV6-2 or TRBV6-3 to TRBJ2-3, with D possibly matching TRBD1 (5 bases). CDR1 and CDR2 (germline): MNHEY, SVGEGT. CDR3 length: 13 residues. V was clipped by 5 bases and J by 4 bases, with 10 bases between them.

This chain joins TRBV19 and TRBJ2-1; D perhaps matches TRBD2 (6 bases). The germline V and J ends were trimmed by 1 base and 5 bases, with 12 bases remaining between them. This CDR3 has 15 residues. Per the germline V gene, CDR1 is LNHDA and CDR2 is SQIVND (reference sequence). The CDR3 sequence: CASSIGVGLNNEQFF. CDR3 coding DNA: TGTGCCAGTAGTATAGGGGTGGGACTCAACAATGAGCAGTTCTTC.

This clonotype was counted between two and nine times. V usage is TRBV27 and J usage is TRBJ2-3, with unresolved D. The length of the CDR3 is 14 residues. V gave up 0 bases and J gave up 0 bases, with 4 bases separating them. Germline lookup yields CDR1 MNHEY and CDR2 SMNVEV (reference sequence). CDR3 nucleotides: TGTGCCAGCAGTTTATCTCGGAGCACAGATACGCAGTATTTT. Protein: CASSLSRSTDTQYF.

This clonotype is judged large. The chain uses TRBV12-5 and TRBJ1-6; the match to TRBD1 covers 8 bases. The CDR3 is made up of 16 amino acids. J lost 12 bases, V lost 0 bases, and 10 bases had no gene match. Germline CDR1 is LGHNT and CDR2 is FRNRAP. The CDR3 reads CASGLVPGQGFLPLHF. CDR3 in DNA: TGTGCTAGTGGTTTGGTACCCGGACAGGGATTTCTACCCCTCCACTTT.

This clonotype is labeled as medium-sized. V is TRBV27 and J is TRBJ1-1; D call uncertain. This CDR3 spans 13 amino acids. From germline, CDR1 is MNHEY and CDR2 SMNVEV (reference sequence). V lost 6 bases and J lost 6, with 14 bases in between. CDR3 bases: TGTGCCAGCAGCCCTGGATCGTTCCCTGAAGCTTTCTTT. This sequence encodes CASSPGSFPEAFF.

This clonotype ranks as medium-sized. The chain uses TRBV19 and TRBJ1-1; D is undetermined. V lost 4 bases and J 2 bases, leaving 11 bases between the germline ends. This CDR3 has 14 residues. CDR1 LNHDA and CDR2 SQIVND come from the germline V gene (reference sequence). The CDR3 protein is CASSNAGANTEAFF. CDR3 nucleotides: TGTGCCAGTAGTAATGCGGGCGCCAACACTGAAGCTTTCTTT.

This clonotype came up a few times. Possible read error: a much larger clone is one base away. This likely comes from a read error, as the CDR3 has no conserved phenylalanine or tryptophan at its end. The rearrangement joins TRBV7-6 to TRBJ2-1; 11 bases fit TRBD2. CDR1 is SGHVS and CDR2 is FNYEAQ in the germline V gene. Trimming removed 1 base from V and 11 bases from J; junction bases left unmatched: 7. The CDR3 runs 15 residues. CDR3 amino acids: CASSLEASGGLQQFS. The DNA for the CDR3 is TGTGCCAGCAGCTTAGAAGCTAGCGGGGGGTTGCAGCAGTTCTCC.

Sample share makes this clonotype large. The rearrangement joins TRBV19 to TRBJ2-1, with 7 bases identical to TRBD1. V shed 1 base, J shed 4 bases, and the junction held 7 bases outside the gene matches. The CDR3 sequence is 16 residues long. Germline V gene lookup returns CDR1 LNHDA and CDR2 SQIVND (reference sequence). This CDR3 reads CASSIAGQGDYNEQFF. DNA of the CDR3: TGTGCCAGTAGTATAGCTGGGCAGGGGGATTACAATGAGCAGTTCTTC. Using reference TRBV19 and TRBJ2-1 for the parts outside the CDR3, the full variable domain is DGGITQSPKYLFRKEGQNVTLSCEQNLNHDAMYWYRQDPGQGLRLIYYSQIVNDFQKGDIAEGYSVSREKKESFPLTVTSAQKNPTAFYLCASSIAGQGDYNEQFFGPGTRLTVL.